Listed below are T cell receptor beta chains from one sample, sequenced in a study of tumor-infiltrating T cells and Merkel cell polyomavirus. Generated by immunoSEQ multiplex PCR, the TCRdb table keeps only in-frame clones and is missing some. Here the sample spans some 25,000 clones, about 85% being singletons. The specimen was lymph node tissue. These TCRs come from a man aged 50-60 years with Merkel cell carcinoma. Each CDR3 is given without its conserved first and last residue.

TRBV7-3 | ASSRGQSASGNTIY
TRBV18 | ASSPPGSYEQY
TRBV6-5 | ASSYSHIMNTEAF
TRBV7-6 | ASSPGLLGGNTIY
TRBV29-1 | SALEGSSSYNEQF
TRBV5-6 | ASSYTSGGPTDTQY
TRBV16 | ASSQSSGYGYT
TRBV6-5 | ASSSYAGDTDTQY
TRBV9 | ASSVFGTGANVLT
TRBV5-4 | ASSRAGVETQY